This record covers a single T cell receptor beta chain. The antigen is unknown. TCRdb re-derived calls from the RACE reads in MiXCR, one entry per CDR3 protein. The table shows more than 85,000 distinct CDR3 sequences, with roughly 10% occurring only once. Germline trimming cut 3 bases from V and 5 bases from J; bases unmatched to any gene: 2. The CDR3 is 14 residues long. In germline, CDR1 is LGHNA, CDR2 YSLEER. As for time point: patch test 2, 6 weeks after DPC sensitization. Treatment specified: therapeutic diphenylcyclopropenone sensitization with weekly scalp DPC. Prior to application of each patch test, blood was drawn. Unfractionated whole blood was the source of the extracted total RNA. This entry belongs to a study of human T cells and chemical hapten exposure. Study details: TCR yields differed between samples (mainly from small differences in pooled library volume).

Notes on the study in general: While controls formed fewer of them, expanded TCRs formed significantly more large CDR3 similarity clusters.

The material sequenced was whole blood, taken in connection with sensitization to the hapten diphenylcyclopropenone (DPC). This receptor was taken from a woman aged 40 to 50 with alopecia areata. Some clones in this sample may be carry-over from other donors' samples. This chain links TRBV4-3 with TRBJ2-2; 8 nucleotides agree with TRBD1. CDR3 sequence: CASSQRTGTGELFF. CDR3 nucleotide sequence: TGCGCCAGCAGCCAGCGGACAGGGACCGGGGAGCTGTTTTTT.